The clone carrying this T cell receptor (beta chain) was detected only a few times. What it recognizes is unknown. One entry per CDR3 protein results from TCRdb running MiXCR on the PCR reads. The data hold a few hundred thousand distinct CDR3 sequences, with about 23% observed a single time. This record comes from a study of molecular identifiers for immune sequencing clone quantification. Naive CD8 T cell sorting was performed on the CD8+CD4-CCR7+CD45RA+ phenotype. Overall study findings and caveats: In a background of about 1 million naive cells, spiked Jurkat TCR RNA from one cell was reportedly detectable.

The TCR sequence derives from a human donor in good health. Some libraries in this study had Jurkat cell RNA spiked in. Sequenced sample: naive CD8+ T cells from blood, with Jurkat cell RNA spiked in. The subset here: FACS-sorted CD8+CD4-CCR7+CD45RA+ naive T cells.

The CDR3 DNA reads as TGTGCCACCAGCAGCCCCCGAGACAGGGAGGGTCAGCCCCAGCATTTT. This encodes CATSSPRDREGQPQHF. The V call is TRBV15, the J call TRBJ1-5; 7 bases are a match to TRBD1. Germline CDR1 reads LNHNV; CDR2 reads YYDKDF (reference sequence). V trimming: 3 bases; J trimming: 6 bases; junction bases outside the gene matches: 11. The CDR3 is 16 amino acids. Based on the CDR3 plus reference TRBV15 and TRBJ1-5, the full variable domain is DAMVIQNPRYQVTQFGKPVTLSCSQTLNHNVMYWYQQKSSQAPKLLFHYYDKDFNNEADTPDNFQSRRPNTSFCFLDIRSPGLGDTAMYLCATSSPRDREGQPQHFGDGTRLSIL.